This entry features one TCR beta chain sequence. Its antigen is undetermined. The sample comes from a study of blood T cells in healthy people across ages. Study findings and constraints: Per million T cells, TCR beta diversity dropped about linearly as age rose.

Next came a second PCR, run for about 7 to 12 cycles, which used a sample-barcoded 5' primer along with a J-beta primer mix. Each TCR beta cDNA got a 12-nucleotide random molecular identifier. TCRdb independently ran MiXCR on the 5' RACE reads; one entry per CDR3 protein. The sample shows 700,000 or so distinct CDR3 sequences, around a fifth of them seen only once. There were healthy Caucasian individuals from Russia, aged roughly 6 to 100, serving as donors. Each sample gave at least 7 million isolated PBMCs. Trimming cost V 7 bases and J 6 bases; bases outside gene matches: 10. In germline, CDR1 is LGHDT, CDR2 YNNKEL (reference sequence). The CDR3 loop spans 15 amino acids.

Material for sequencing was blood. The sequence was collected from a man aged 70 or older in good health. V usage is TRBV3-1 and J usage is TRBJ1-5; 9 nucleotides align to TRBD1. The DNA for the CDR3 is TGTGCCAGCAAATTAGGGGGACAGGGCGGTCAGCCCCAGCATTTT. It encodes CASKLGGQGGQPQHF.